The entry below gives a single TCR beta chain sequence along with its context. No antigen is known for it. These data originate in a study of cytomegalovirus exposure and HLA in healthy donors. Study findings and constraints: The finding came from a later analysis; first-cohort TCR clusters tended to co-occur in the 90 to 150 validation repertoires. Most TCR sequences were seen very rarely across donors, but some public TCRs occurred in many.

V lost 3 bases, J lost 2 bases, and 13 bases lay in between. Germline V gives CDR1 SSHAT, CDR2 FNYEAQ (reference sequence). The CDR3 has 15 residues. Measured with immunoSEQ multiplex PCR; TCRdb has only the in-frame clones, and not every one. This table holds about 270,000 clones, just over 85% found once. The sample taken for sequencing was PBMCs. This chain links TRBV7-7 with TRBJ2-5; maybe TRBD1 (6 bases). This TCR was recovered from a woman younger than 30 in good health and CMV-seronegative. The CDR3 DNA follows: TGTGCCAGCAGCTTGAGCCCGGACAGACAAGAGACCCAGTACTTC. Translation: CASSLSPDRQETQYF.